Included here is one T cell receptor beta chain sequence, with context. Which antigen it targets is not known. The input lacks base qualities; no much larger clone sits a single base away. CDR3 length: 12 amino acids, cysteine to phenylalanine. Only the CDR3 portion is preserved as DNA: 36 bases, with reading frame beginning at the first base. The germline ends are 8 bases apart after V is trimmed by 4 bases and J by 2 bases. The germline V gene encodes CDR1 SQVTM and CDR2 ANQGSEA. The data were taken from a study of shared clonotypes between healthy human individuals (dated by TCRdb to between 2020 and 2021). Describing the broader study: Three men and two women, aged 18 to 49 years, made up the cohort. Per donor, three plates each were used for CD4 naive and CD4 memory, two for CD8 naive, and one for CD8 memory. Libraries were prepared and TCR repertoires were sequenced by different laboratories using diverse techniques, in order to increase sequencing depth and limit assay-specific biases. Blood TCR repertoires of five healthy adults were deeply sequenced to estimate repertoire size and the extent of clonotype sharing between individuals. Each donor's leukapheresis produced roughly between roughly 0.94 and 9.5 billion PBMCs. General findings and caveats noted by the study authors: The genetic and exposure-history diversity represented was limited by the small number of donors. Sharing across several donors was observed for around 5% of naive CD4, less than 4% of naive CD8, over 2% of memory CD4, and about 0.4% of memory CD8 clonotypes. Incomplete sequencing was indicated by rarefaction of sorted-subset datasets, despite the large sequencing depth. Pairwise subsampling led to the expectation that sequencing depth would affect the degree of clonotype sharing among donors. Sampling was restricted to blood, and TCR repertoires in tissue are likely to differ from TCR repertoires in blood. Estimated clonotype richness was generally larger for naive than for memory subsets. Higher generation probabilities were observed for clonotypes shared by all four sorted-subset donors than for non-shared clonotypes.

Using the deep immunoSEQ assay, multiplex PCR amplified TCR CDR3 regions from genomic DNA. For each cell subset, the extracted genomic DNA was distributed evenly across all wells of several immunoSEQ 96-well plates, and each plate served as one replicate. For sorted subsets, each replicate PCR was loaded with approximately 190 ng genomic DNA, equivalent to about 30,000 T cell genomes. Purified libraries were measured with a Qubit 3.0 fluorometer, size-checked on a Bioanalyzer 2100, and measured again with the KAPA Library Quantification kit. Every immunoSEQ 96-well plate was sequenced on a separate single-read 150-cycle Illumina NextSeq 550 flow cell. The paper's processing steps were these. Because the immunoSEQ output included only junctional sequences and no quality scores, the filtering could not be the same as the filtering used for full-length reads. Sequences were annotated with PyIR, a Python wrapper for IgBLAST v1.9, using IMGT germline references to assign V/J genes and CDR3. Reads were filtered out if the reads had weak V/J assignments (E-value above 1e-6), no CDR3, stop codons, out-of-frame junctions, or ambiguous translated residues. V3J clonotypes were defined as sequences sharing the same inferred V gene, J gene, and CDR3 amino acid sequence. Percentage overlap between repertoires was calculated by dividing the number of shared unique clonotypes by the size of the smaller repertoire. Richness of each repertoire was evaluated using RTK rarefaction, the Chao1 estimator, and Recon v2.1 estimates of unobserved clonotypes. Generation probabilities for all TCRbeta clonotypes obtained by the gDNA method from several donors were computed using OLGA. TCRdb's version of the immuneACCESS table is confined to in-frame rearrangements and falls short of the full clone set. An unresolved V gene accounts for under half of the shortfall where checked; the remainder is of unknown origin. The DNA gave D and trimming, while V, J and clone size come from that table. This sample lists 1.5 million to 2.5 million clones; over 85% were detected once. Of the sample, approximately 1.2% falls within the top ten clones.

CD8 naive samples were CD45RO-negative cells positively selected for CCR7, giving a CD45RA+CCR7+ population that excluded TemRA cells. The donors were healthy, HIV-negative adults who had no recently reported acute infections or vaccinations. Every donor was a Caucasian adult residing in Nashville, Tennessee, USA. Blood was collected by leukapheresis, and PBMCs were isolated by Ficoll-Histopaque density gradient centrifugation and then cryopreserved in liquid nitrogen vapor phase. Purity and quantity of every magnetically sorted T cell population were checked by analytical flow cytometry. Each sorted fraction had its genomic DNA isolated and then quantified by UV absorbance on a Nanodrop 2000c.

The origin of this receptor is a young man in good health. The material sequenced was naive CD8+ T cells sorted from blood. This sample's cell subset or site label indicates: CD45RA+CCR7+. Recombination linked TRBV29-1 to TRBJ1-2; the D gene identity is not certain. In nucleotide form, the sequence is TGCAGCGTTGCGGAGCTAAACTATGGCTACACCTTC. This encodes CSVAELNYGYTF.